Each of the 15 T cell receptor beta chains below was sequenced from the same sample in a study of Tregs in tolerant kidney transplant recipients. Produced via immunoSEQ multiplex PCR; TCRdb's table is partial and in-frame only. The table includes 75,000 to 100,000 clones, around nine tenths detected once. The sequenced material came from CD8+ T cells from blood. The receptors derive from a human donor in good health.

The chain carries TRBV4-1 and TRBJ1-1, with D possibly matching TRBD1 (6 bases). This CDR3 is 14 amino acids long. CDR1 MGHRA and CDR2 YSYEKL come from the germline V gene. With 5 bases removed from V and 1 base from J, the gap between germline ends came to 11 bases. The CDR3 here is CASSDNRENTEAFF. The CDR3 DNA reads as TGCGCCAGCAGCGATAACAGGGAGAACACTGAAGCTTTCTTT.

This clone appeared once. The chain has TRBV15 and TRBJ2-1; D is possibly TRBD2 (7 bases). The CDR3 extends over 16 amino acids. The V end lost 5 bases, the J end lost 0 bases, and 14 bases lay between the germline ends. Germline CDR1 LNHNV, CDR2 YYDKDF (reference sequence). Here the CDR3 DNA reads TGTGCCACCAGCGGGGCGGGGGCAGGCTCCTACAATGAGCAGTTCTTC. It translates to CATSGAGAGSYNEQFF.

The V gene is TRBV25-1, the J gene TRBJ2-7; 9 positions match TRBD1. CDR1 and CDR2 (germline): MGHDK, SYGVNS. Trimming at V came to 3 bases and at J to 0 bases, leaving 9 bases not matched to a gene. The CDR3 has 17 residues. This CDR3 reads CASSDLVGTGISYEQYF. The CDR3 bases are TGTGCCAGCAGTGACCTCGTAGGGACAGGGATCTCCTACGAGCAGTACTTC.

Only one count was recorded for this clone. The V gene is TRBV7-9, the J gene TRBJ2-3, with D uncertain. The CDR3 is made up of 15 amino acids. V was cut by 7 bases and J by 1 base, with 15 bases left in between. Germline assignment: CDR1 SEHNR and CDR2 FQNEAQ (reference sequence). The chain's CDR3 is CASNSGPTRTDTQYF. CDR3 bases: TGTGCCAGCAACTCGGGCCCAACCCGCACAGATACGCAGTATTTT.

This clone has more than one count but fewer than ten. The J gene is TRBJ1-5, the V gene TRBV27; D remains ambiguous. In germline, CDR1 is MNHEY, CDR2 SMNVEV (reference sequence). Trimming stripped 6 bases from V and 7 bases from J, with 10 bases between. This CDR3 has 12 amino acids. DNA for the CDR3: TGTGCCAGCAGCCCTGTCGACCAGCCCCAGCATTTT. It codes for CASSPVDQPQHF.

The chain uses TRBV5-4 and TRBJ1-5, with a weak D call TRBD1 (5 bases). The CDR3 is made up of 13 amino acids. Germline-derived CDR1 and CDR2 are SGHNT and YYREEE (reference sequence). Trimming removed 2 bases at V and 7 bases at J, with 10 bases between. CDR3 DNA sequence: TGTGCCAGCAGCTTCAGTGGGGGACAGCCCCAGCATTTT. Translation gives CASSFSGGQPQHF.

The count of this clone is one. As DNA, the CDR3 is TGTGCCAGCAGCTGGATGACAGGGGGACGCGAAAAACTGTTTTTT. It specifies CASSWMTGGREKLFF. The V call is TRBV5-4, the J call TRBJ1-4, with 9 nucleotides matching TRBD1. The V gene end was trimmed by 3 bases and the J gene end by 8 bases; junction bases not matched to a gene: 8. Looked up from germline, CDR1 is SGHNT and CDR2 is YYREEE (reference sequence). The CDR3 runs to 15 residues.

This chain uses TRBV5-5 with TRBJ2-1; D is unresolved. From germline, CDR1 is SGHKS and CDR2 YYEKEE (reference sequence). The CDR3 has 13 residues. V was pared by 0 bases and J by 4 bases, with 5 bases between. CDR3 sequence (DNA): TGTGCCAGCAGCTTGGAGAGGTACAATGAGCAGTTCTTC. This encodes CASSLERYNEQFF.

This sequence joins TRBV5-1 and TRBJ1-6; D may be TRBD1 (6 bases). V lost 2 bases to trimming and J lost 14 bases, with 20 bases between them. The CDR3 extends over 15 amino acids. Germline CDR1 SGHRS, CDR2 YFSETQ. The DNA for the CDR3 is TGCGCCAGCAGCTTTCCGACAGGAGGTACGGGGGCCCTCCACTTT. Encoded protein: CASSFPTGGTGALHF.

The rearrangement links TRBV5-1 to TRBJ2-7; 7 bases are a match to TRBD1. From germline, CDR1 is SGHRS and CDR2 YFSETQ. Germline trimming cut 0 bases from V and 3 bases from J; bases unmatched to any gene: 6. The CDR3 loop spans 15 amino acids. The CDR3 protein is CASSLAGTDLYEQYF. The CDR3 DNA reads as TGCGCCAGCAGCTTGGCCGGGACAGATCTCTACGAGCAGTACTTC. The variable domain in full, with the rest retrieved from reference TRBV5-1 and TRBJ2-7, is KAGVTQTPRYLIKTRGQQVTLSCSPISGHRSVSWYQQTPGQGLQFLFEYFSETQRNKGNFPGRFSGRQFSNSRSEMNVSTLELGDSALYLCASSLAGTDLYEQYFGPGTRLTVT.

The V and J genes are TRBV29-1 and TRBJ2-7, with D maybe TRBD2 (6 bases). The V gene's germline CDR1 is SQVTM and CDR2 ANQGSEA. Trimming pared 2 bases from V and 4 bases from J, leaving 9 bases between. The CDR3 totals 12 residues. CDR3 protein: CSVESGTYEQYF. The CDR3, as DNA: TGCAGCGTTGAATCCGGGACTTACGAGCAGTACTTC.

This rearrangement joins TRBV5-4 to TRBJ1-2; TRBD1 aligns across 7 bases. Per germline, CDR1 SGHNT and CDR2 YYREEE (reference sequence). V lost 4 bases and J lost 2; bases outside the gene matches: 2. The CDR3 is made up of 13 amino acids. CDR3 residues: CASSLDRNYGYTF. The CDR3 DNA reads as TGTGCCAGCAGCCTGGACAGGAACTATGGCTACACCTTC.

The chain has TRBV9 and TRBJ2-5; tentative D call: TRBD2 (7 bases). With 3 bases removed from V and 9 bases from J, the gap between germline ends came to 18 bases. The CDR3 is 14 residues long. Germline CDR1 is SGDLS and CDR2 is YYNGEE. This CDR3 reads CASSGGGHGSPQYF. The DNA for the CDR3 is TGTGCCAGCAGCGGGGGGGGACACGGTTCGCCCCAGTACTTC.

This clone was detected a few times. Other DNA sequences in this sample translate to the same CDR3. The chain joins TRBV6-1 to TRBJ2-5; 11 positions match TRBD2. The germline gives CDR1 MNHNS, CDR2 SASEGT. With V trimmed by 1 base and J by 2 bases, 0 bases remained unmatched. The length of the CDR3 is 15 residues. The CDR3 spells CASSEVAGGQETQYF. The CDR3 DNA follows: TGTGCCAGCAGTGAAGTAGCGGGGGGGCAAGAGACCCAGTACTTC.

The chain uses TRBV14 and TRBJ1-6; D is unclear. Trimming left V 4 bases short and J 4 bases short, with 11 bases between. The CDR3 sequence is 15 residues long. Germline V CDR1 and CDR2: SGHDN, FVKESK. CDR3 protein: CASSPAPGYNSPLHF. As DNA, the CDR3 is TGTGCCAGCAGCCCCGCCCCGGGGTATAATTCACCCCTCCACTTT.